The 3 T cell receptor beta chains listed next were all sequenced from one sample in a study of blood T cells in healthy people across ages. A second PCR of 7 to 11 cycles used a sample-barcoded 5' primer and a J-beta primer mix. From the 5' RACE reads, TCRdb called clonotypes with MiXCR, one entry per CDR3 protein. The data show fewer than 900,000 distinct CDR3 sequences, around 45% seen once. Sequenced sample: blood. Receptor source: an older woman in good health.

V is TRBV20-1 and J is TRBJ2-7, with D perhaps matching TRBD1 (5 bases). The assigned J gene may be wrong: the sequence end matches TRBJ2-5 better. Per germline, CDR1 DFQATT and CDR2 SNEGSKA (reference sequence). This CDR3 comprises 16 residues. The CDR3 DNA reads as TGCAGTGCTGGCTTCCCCCTAGGGGTATCGGTAGAGACCCAGTACTTC. Protein: CSAGFPLGVSVETQYF.

For the CDR3, the DNA is TGTGCCAGCAAAAAGGGGATCAACTATGGCTACACCTTC. As protein: CASKKGINYGYTF. The chain uses TRBV2 and TRBJ1-2, with D possibly being TRBD1 (5 bases). The V gene lost 7 bases and the J gene lost 2 bases, with 11 bases spanning the gap. Germline values: CDR1 SNHLY, CDR2 FYNNEI. The CDR3 length is 13 residues.

This clonotype was seen only a few times. This chain uses TRBV5-1 with TRBJ1-4; weak D call: TRBD1 (5 bases). Germline-derived CDR1 and CDR2 are SGHRS and YFSETQ. The CDR3 loop spans 13 amino acids. The V end lost 2 bases, the J end lost 7 bases, and 9 bases lay between the germline ends. CDR3 loop: CASSFQGSEKLFF. The CDR3 DNA reads TGCGCCAGCAGCTTTCAGGGCTCTGAAAAACTGTTTTTT. Together with reference TRBV5-1 and TRBJ1-4, the CDR3 gives the full variable domain: KAGVTQTPRYLIKTRGQQVTLSCSPISGHRSVSWYQQTPGQGLQFLFEYFSETQRNKGNFPGRFSGRQFSNSRSEMNVSTLELGDSALYLCASSFQGSEKLFFGSGTQLSVL.